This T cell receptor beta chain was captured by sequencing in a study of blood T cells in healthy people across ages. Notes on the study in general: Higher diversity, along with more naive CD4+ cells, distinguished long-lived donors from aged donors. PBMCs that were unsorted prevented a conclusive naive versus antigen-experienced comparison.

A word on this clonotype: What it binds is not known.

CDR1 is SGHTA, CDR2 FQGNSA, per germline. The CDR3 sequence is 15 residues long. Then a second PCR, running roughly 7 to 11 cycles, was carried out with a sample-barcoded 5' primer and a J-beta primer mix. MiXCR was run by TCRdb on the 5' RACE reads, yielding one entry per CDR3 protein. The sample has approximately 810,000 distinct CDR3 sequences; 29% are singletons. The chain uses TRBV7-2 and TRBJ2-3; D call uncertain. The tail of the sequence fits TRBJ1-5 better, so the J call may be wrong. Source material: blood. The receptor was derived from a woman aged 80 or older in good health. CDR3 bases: TGTGCCAGCAGCCCCCGGTCCTTGAGCACAGATACGCAGCATTTT. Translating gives CASSPRSLSTDTQHF.